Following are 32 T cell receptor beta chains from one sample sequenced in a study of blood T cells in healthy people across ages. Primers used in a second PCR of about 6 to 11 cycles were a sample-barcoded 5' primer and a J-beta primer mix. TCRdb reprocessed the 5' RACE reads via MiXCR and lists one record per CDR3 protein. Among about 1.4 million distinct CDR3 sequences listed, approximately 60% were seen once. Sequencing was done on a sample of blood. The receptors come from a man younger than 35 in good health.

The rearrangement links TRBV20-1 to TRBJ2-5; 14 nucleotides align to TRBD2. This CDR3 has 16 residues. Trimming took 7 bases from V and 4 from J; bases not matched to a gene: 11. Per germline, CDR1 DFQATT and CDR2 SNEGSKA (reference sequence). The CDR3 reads CSVPTSGGARAETQYF. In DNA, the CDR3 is TGCAGTGTGCCGACTAGCGGGGGGGCCAGGGCAGAGACCCAGTACTTC.

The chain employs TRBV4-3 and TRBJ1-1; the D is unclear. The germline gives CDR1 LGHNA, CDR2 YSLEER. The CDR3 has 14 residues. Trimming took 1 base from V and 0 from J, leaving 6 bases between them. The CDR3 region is CASSQVVVNTEAFF. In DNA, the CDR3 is TGCGCCAGCAGCCAAGTAGTCGTGAACACTGAAGCTTTCTTT.

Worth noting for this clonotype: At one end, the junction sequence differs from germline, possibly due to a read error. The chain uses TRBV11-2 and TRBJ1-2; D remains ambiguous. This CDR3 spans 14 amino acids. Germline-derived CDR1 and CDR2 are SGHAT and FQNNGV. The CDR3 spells CASSPPGTYYDYTF. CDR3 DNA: TGTGCCAGTAGCCCCCCAGGAACATACTATGACTACACCTTC.

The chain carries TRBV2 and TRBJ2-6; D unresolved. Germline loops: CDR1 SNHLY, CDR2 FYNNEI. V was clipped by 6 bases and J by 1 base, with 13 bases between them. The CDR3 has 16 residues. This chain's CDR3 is CASRLGWSSGANVLTF. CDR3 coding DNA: TGTGCCAGCAGATTAGGTTGGAGTTCTGGGGCCAACGTCCTGACTTTC.

The CDR3 nucleotides read TGTGCCAGCAGTTACGGCTACCCCGGGACAGGGGACGCTGAAGCTTTCTTT. It encodes CASSYGYPGTGDAEAFF. The gene calls are TRBV6-5 and TRBJ1-1; 10 bases map to TRBD1. Trimming at V came to 2 bases and at J to 6 bases, leaving 12 bases not matched to a gene. This CDR3 is 17 amino acids long. Germline V gene data show CDR1 as MNHEY and CDR2 as SVGAGI.

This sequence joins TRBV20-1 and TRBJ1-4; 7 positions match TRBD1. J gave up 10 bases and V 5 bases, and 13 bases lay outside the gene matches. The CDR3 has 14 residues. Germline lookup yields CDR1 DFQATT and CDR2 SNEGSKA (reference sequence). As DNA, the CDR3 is TGCAGTGCTCGAATACCGACAGGGCACGGAAAACTGTTTTTT. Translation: CSARIPTGHGKLFF.

For the CDR3, the DNA is TGCGCCAGCAGCTTCACCTACGGGACGAACCTCCAAGAGACCCAGTACTTC. Translated: CASSFTYGTNLQETQYF. The chain uses TRBV5-1 and TRBJ2-5; D is perhaps TRBD1 or TRBD2 (5 bases each). The length of the CDR3 is 17 residues. CDR1 and CDR2 from the germline V gene are SGHRS and YFSETQ. The V and J ends lost 2 bases and 1 base respectively, with 18 bases between them. The full variable domain, with the rest looked up from reference TRBV5-1 and TRBJ2-5, is KAGVTQTPRYLIKTRGQQVTLSCSPISGHRSVSWYQQTPGQGLQFLFEYFSETQRNKGNFPGRFSGRQFSNSRSEMNVSTLELGDSALYLCASSFTYGTNLQETQYFGPGTRLLVL.

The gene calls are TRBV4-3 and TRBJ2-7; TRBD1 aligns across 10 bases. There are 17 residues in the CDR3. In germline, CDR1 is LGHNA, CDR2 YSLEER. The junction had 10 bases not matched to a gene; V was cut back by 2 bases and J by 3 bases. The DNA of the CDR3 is TGCGCCAGCAGCCAAAATTCCGGGACAGGGGTTTACTACGAGCAGTACTTC. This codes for CASSQNSGTGVYYEQYF.

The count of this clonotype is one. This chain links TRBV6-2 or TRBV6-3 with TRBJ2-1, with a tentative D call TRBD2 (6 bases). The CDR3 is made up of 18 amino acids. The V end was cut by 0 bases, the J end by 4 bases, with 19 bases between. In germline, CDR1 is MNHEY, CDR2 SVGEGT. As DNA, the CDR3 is TGTGCCAGCAGTTACTCGGTGAGGATAGGCGGGGCTTACAATGAGCAGTTCTTC. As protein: CASSYSVRIGGAYNEQFF.

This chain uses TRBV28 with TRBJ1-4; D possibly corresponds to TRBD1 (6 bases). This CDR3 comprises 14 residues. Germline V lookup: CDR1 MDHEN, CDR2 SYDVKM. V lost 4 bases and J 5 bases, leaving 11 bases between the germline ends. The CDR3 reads CASSSAGGNEKLFF. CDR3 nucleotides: TGTGCCAGCAGTTCCGCGGGGGGCAATGAAAAACTGTTTTTT.

The CDR3 DNA follows: TGCAGTGCTAGATTGTGGGATACGCAGTATTTT. It specifies CSARLWDTQYF. V usage is TRBV20-1 and J usage is TRBJ2-3; D gene ambiguous. Deletions cut 2 bases from V and 6 bases from J, with 6 bases between. The CDR3 covers 11 residues. CDR1 is DFQATT, CDR2 SNEGSKA, per germline (reference sequence).

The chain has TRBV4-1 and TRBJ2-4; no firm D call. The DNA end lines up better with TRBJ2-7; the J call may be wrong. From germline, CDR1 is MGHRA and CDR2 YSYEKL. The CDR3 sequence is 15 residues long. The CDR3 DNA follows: TGCGCCAGCAGCCAAGATCGGGTGTCCCCCTACGAGCAGTACTTC. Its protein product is CASSQDRVSPYEQYF.

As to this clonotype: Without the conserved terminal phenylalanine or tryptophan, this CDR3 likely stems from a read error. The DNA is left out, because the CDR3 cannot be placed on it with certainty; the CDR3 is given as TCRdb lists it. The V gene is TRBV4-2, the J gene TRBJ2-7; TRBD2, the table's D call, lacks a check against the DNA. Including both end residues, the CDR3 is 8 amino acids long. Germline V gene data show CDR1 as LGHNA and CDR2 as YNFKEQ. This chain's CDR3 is CASSQESG.

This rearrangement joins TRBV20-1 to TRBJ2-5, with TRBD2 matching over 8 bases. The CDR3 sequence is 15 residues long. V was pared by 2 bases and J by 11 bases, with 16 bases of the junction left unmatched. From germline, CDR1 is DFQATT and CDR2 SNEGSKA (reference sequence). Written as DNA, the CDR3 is TGCAGTGCTAGATCCGACGGGGGGGTGCGCTTTTTTCAGTACTTC. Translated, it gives CSARSDGGVRFFQYF.

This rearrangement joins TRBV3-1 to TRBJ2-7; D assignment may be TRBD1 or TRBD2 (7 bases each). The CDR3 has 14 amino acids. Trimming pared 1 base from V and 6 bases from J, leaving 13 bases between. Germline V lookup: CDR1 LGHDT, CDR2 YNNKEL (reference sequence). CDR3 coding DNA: TGTGCCAGCAGCCAAGGACAGGGAGGGTCCGAGCAGTACTTC. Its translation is CASSQGQGGSEQYF.

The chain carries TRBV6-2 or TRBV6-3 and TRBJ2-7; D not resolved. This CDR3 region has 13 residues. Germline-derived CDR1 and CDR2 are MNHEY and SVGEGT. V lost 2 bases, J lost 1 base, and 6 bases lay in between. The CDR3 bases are TGTGCCAGCAGTTACGGGATATCCTACGAGCAGTACTTC. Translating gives CASSYGISYEQYF.

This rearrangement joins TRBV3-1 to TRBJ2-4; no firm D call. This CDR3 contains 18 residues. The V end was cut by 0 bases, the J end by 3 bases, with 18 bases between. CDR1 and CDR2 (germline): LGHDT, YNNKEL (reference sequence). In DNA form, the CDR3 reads TGTGCCAGCAGCCAAGATAACGGTGTGGAGCTACGCAAAAACATTCAGTACTTC. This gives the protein CASSQDNGVELRKNIQYF.

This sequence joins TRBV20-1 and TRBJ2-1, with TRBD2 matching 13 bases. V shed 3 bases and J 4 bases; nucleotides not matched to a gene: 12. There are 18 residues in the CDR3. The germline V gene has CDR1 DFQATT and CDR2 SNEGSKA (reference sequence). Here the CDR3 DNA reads TGCAGTGCTAGCCTAGGTACTAGCGGGAGGGTCAGGTACAATGAGCAGTTCTTC. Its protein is CSASLGTSGRVRYNEQFF.

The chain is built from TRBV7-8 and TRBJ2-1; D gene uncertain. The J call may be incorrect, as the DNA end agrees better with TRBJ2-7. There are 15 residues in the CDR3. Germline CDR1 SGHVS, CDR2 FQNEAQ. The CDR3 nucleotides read TGTGCCAGCAGCTTACTCCAGAAGGGTTTCAATGAGCAGTACTTC. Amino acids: CASSLLQKGFNEQYF.

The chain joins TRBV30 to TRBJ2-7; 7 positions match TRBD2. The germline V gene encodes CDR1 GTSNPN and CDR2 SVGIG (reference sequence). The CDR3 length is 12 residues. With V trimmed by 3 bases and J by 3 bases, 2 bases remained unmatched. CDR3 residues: CAWRGEGYEQYF. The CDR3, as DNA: TGTGCCTGGAGGGGGGAGGGCTACGAGCAGTACTTC.

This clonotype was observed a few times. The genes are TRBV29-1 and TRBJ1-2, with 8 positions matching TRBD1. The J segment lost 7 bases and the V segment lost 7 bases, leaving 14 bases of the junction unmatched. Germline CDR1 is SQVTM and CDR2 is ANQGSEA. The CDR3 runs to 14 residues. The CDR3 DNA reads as TGCAGCGCCATGGACAGGGCGGGCGTGAGTGGCTACACCTTC. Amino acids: CSAMDRAGVSGYTF.

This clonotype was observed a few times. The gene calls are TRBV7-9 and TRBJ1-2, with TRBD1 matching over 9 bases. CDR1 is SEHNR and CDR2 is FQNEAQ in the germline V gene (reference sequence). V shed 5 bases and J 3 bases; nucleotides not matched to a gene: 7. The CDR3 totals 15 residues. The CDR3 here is CASSGMTGGYYGYTF. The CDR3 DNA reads TGTGCCAGCAGCGGCATGACAGGGGGTTACTATGGCTACACCTTC.

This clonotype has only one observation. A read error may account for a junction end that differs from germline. CDR3 residues: CASSRQRLERAYERYF. The CDR3 nucleotides read TGTGCCAGCAGTCGCCAACGACTAGAACGAGCCTACGAGCGGTACTTC. V gene TRBV27 combines with J gene TRBJ2-7, with D tentatively TRBD2 (6 bases). This CDR3 contains 16 residues. Germline assignment: CDR1 MNHEY and CDR2 SMNVEV (reference sequence).

This chain's CDR3 is CSARDGGAYNSPLHF. The CDR3 coding sequence is TGCAGTGCTAGAGATGGGGGGGCGTATAATTCACCCCTCCACTTT. The chain has TRBV20-1 and TRBJ1-6, with D perhaps TRBD1 (6 bases). CDR3 size: 15 residues. Trimming pared 0 bases from V and 4 bases from J, leaving 10 bases between. The germline V gene has CDR1 DFQATT and CDR2 SNEGSKA (reference sequence).

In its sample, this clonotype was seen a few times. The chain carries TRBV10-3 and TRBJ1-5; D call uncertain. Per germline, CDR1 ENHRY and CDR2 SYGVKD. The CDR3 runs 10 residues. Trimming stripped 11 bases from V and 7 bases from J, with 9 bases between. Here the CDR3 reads CAPPGQPQHF. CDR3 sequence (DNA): TGTGCCCCCCCGGGGCAGCCCCAGCATTTT.

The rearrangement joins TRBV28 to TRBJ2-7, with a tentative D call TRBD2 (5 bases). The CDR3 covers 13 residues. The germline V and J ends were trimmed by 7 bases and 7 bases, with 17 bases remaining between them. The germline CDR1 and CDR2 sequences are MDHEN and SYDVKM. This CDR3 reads CASTPDERGEQYF. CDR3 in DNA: TGTGCCAGCACCCCAGATGAACGAGGGGAGCAGTACTTC.

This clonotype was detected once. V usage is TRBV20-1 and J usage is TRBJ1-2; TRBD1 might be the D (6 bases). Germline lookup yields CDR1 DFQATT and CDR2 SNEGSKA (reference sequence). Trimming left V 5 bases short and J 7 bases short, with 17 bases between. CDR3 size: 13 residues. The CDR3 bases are TGCAGTGCTGGAGGAACAGGGTTCCGTGGCTACACCTTC. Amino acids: CSAGGTGFRGYTF.

The CDR3 reads CSARTGFNEQYF. The CDR3 DNA reads as TGCAGCGCCAGAACAGGGTTCAACGAGCAGTACTTC. The chain joins TRBV29-1 to TRBJ2-4; tentatively, D is TRBD1 (6 bases). The DNA end is more similar to TRBJ2-7, so the J call may be wrong. The CDR3 extends over 12 amino acids. The germline V gene has CDR1 SQVTM and CDR2 ANQGSEA.

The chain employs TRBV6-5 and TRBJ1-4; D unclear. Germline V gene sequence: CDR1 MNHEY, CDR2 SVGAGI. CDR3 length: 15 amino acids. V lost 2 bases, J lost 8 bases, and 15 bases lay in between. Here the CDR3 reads CASSYRDGVGEKLFF. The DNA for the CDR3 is TGTGCCAGCAGTTACCGCGATGGGGTAGGAGAAAAACTGTTTTTT.

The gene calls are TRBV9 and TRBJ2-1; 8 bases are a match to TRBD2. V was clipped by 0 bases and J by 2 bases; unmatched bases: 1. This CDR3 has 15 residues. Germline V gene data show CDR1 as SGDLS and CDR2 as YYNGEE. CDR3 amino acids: CASSVDGRAYNEQFF. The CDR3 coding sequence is TGTGCCAGCAGCGTAGACGGGAGGGCCTACAATGAGCAGTTCTTC.

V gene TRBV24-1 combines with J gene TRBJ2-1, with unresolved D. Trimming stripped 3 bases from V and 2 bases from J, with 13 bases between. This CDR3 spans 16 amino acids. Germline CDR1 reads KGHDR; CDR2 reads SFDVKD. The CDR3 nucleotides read TGTGCCACCAGTGATCGCACACCTAGAACCTACAATGAGCAGTTCTTC. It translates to CATSDRTPRTYNEQFF.

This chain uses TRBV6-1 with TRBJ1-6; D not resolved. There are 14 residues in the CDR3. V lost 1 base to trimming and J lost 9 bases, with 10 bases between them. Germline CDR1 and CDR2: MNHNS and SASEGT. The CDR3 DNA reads TGTGCCAGCAGTGAAGGCCCCACTTTTTCACCCCTCCACTTT. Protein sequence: CASSEGPTFSPLHF.